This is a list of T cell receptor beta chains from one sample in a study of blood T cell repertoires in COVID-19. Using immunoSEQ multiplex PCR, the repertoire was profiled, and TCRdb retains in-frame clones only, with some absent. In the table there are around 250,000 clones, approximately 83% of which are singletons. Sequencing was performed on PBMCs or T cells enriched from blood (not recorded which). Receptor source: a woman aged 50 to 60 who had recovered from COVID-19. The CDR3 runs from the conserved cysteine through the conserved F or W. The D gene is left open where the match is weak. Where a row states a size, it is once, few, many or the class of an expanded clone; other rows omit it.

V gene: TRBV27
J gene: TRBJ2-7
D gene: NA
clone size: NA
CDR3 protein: CASSLKASLSSYEQYF
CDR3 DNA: TGTGCCAGCAGTTTAAAGGCTAGCCTGAGCTCCTACGAGCAGTACTTC

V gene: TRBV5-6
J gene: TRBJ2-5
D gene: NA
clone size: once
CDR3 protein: CASSAQGSETQYF
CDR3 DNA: TGTGCCAGCAGCGCACAGGGTTCGGAGACCCAGTACTTC

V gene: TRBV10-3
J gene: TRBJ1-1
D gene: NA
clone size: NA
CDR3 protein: CAIRGLEGMNTEAFF
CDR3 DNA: TGTGCCATCAGGGGTCTGGAGGGTATGAACACTGAAGCTTTCTTT

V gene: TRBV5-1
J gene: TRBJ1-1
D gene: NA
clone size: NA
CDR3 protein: CASQDGQPNTEAFF
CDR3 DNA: TGCGCCAGCCAAGACGGACAGCCGAACACTGAAGCTTTCTTT

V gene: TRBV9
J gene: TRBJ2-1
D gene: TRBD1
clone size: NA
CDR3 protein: CASSGGQGPYNEQFF
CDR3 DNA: TGTGCCAGCAGCGGGGGACAGGGGCCCTACAATGAGCAGTTCTTC

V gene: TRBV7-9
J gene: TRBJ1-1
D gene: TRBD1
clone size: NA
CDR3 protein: CASSLGTGASNTEAFF
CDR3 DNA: TGTGCCAGCAGCTTAGGGACAGGGGCTTCGAACACTGAAGCTTTCTTT

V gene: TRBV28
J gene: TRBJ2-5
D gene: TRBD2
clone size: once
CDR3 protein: CASSFGLAGDYQETQYF
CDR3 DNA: TGTGCCAGCAGTTTCGGACTAGCGGGAGATTATCAAGAGACCCAGTACTTC

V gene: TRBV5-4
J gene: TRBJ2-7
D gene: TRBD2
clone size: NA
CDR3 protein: CASSLSSGTGYEQYF
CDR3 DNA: TGTGCCAGCAGCTTAAGTAGCGGGACCGGCTACGAGCAGTACTTC

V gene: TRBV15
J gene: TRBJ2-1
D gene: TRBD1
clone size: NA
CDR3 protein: CATSLHRGSYNEQFF
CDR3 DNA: TGTGCCACCAGCCTCCACAGGGGGTCCTACAATGAGCAGTTCTTC

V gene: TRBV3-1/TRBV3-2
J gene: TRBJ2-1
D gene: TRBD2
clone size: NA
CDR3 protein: CASSQRRAGALNEQFF
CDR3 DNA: TGTGCCAGCAGCCAACGTAGGGCGGGAGCCCTTAATGAGCAGTTCTTC

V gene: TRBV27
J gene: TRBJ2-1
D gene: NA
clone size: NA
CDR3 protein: CASSLSDYNEQFF
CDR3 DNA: TGTGCCAGCAGTTTGTCAGACTACAATGAGCAGTTCTTC

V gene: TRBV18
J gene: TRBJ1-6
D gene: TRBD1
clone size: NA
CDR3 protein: CASSLSTGVNSPLHF
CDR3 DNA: TGTGCCAGCTCACTATCGACAGGGGTAAATTCACCCCTCCACTTT

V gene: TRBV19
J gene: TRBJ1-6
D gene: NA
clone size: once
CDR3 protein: CASSNLDRGSPLHF
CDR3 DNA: TGTGCCAGTAGCAACTTAGACCGGGGTTCACCCCTCCACTTT

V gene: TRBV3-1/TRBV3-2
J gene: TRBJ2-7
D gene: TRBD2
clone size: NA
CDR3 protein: CASSRGLAGGNLEQYF
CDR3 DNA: TGTGCCAGCAGCCGGGGACTAGCGGGGGGAAATCTCGAGCAGTACTTC

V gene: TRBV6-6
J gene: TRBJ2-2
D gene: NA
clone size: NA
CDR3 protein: CASSRTGTTNTGELFF
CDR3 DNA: TGTGCCAGCAGTCGGACCGGGACAACGAACACCGGGGAGCTGTTTTTT

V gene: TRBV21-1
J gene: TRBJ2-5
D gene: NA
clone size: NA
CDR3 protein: CASSNFGLTETQYF
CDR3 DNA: TGTGCCAGCAGCAATTTTGGGCTTACAGAGACCCAGTACTTC

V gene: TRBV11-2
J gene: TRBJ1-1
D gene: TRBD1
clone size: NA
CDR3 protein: CASSALGTGDKDTEAFF
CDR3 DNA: TGTGCCAGCAGCGCGCTTGGTACAGGGGATAAAGACACTGAAGCTTTCTTT

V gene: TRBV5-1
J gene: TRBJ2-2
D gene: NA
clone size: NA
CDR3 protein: CASNSGNTGELFF
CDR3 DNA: TGCGCCAGCAACTCTGGGAACACCGGGGAGCTGTTTTTT

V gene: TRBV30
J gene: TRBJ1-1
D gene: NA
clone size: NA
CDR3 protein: CAWSVSGGRTEAFF
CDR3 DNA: TGTGCCTGGAGTGTATCCGGGGGTCGGACTGAAGCTTTCTTT

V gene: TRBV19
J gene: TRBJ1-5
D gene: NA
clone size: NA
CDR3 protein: CASSPSSLPGQPQHF
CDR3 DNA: TGTGCCAGTAGTCCCTCCAGCCTCCCAGGTCAGCCCCAGCATTTT

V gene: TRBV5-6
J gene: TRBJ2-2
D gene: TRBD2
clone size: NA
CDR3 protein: CASSYSGTNTGELFF
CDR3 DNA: TGTGCCAGCAGCTACAGCGGGACGAACACCGGGGAGCTGTTTTTT

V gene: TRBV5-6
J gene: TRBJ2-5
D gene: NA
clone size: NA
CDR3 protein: CASSLVQGGETQYF
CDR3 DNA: TGTGCCAGCAGCTTGGTTCAGGGCGGAGAGACCCAGTACTTC

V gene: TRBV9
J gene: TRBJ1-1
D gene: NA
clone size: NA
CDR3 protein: CASSVARESEAFF
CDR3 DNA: TGTGCCAGCAGCGTAGCTCGGGAATCTGAAGCTTTCTTT

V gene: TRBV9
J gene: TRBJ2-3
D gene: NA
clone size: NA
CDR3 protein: CASSVRVTDTQYF
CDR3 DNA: TGTGCCAGCAGCGTAAGAGTAACAGATACGCAGTATTTT

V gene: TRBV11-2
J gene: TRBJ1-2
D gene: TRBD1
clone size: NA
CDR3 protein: CASSFVTGQGIYGYTF
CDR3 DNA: TGTGCCAGCAGCTTTGTGACGGGACAGGGAATCTATGGCTACACCTTC

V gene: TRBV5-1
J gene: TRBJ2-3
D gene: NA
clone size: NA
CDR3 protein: CASSSPFSTDTQYF
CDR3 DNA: TGCGCCAGCAGCTCCCCCTTTAGCACAGATACGCAGTATTTT

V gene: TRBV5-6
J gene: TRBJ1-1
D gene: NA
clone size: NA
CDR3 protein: CASSPPRVFTEAFF
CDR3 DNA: TGTGCCAGCAGCCCCCCCAGGGTTTTCACTGAAGCTTTCTTT

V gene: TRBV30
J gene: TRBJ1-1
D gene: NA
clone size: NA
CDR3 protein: CAWSVTGGVNTEAFF
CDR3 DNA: TGTGCCTGGAGTGTCACCGGGGGGGTGAACACTGAAGCTTTCTTT

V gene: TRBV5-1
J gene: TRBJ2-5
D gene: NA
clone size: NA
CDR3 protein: CASSRAGPYQETQYF
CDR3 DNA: TGCGCCAGCAGTAGAGCGGGTCCGTACCAAGAGACCCAGTACTTC

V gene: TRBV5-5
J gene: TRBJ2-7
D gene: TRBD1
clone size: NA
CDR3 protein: CASSLDDRDGTYEQYF
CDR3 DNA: TGTGCCAGCAGCTTGGACGACAGGGACGGCACCTACGAGCAGTACTTC

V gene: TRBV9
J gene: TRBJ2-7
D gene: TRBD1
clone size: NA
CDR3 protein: CASSPGTGAVSYEQYF
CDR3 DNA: TGTGCCAGCAGCCCAGGGACAGGGGCTGTCTCCTACGAGCAGTACTTC

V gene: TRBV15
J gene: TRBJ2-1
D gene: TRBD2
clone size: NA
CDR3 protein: CATSSRSGRGSYNEQFF
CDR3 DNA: TGTGCCACCAGCAGCCGTAGCGGGAGAGGCTCCTACAATGAGCAGTTCTTC

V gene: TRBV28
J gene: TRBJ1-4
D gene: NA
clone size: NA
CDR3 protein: CASSSLGPFNEKLFF
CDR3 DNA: TGTGCCAGCAGCTCCTTGGGGCCATTCAATGAAAAACTGTTTTTT

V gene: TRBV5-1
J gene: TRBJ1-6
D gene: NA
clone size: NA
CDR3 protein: CASSLGQGPSPLHF
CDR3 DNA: TGCGCCAGCAGCTTGGGGCAGGGTCCCTCACCCCTCCACTTT

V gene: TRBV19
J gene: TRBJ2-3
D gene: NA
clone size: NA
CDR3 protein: CASSTRDTQYF
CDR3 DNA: TGTGCCAGTAGTACGCGGGATACGCAGTATTTT

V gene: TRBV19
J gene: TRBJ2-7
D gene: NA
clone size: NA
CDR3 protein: CASSIATATYEQYF
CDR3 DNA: TGTGCCAGTAGTATAGCGACAGCTACCTACGAGCAGTACTTC

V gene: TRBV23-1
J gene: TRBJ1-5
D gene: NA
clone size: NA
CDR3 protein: CASSHDSSNQPQHF
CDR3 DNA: TGCGCCAGCAGTCACGACAGTTCTAATCAGCCCCAGCATTTT

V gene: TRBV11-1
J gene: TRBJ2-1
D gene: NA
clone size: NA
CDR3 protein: CASSLAPTDYNEQFF
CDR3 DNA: TGTGCCAGCAGCTTAGCGCCAACTGATTACAATGAGCAGTTCTTC

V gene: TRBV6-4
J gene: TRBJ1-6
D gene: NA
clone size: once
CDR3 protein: CASRPTGGTSPLHF
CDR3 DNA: TGTGCCAGCAGACCTACAGGAGGGACTTCACCCCTCCACTTT

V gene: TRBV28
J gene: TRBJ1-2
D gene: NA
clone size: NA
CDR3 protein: CASSFGGLRGYTF
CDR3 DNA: TGTGCCAGCAGTTTCGGGGGGCTTAGGGGCTACACCTTC

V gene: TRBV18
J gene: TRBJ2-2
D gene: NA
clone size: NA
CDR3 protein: CASSPANDGELFF
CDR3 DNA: TGTGCCAGCTCACCCGCTAACGACGGGGAGCTGTTTTTT

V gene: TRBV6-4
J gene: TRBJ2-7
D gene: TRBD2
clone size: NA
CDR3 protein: CARGRTSQF
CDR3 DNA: TGTGCCAGGGGGAGGACTAGTCAGTTC

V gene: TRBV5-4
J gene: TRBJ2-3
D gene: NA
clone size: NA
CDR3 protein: CASSFAGFSYDTQYF
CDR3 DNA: TGTGCCAGCAGTTTCGCGGGCTTCTCCTACGATACGCAGTATTTT

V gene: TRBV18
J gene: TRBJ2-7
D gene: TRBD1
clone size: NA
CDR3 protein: CASSPGDRGVGDEQYF
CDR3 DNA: TGTGCCAGCTCACCGGGGGACAGGGGAGTTGGGGACGAGCAGTACTTC

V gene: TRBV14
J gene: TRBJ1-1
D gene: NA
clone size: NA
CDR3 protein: CASSHDGRARNTEAFF
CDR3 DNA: TGTGCCAGCAGCCACGACGGGAGGGCCCGGAACACTGAAGCTTTCTTT

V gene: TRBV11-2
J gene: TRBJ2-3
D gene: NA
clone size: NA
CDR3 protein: CASSPSGTGSTQYF
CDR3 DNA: TGTGCCAGCAGCCCCTCAGGGACCGGGAGCACGCAGTATTTT

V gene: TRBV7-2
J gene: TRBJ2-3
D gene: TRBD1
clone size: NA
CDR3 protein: CASSGGTGTATDTQYF
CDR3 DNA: TGTGCCAGCAGCGGGGGGACAGGGACCGCGACAGATACGCAGTATTTT

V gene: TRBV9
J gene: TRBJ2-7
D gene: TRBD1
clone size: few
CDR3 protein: CASSVEDWTGVQEQYF
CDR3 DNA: TGTGCCAGCAGCGTAGAGGACTGGACAGGGGTCCAAGAGCAGTACTTC

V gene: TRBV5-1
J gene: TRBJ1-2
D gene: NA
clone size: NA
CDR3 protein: CASSPPGDRNYGYTF
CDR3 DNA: TGCGCCAGCAGCCCCCCGGGTGACAGAAACTATGGCTACACCTTC

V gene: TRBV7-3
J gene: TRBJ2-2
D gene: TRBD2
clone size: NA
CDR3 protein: CASSLTGTTAGELFF
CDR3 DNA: TGTGCCAGCAGCTTAACCGGGACTACGGCCGGGGAGCTGTTTTTT

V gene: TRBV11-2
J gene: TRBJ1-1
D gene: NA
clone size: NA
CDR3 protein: CASTLNTEAFF
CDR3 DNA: TGTGCCAGCACTCTGAACACTGAAGCTTTCTTT

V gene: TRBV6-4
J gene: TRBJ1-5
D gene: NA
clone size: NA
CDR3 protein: CASSPRGGNQPQHF
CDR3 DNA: TGTGCCAGCAGTCCCCGGGGGGGGAATCAGCCCCAGCATTTT

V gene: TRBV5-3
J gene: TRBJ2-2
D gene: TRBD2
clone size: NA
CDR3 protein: CARSREAGTGELFF
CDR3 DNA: TGTGCCAGAAGCAGGGAAGCGGGGACCGGGGAGCTGTTTTTT

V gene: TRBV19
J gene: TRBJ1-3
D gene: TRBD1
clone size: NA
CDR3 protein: CASRGQGNTIYF
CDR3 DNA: TGTGCCAGTAGGGGACAGGGGAACACCATATATTTT

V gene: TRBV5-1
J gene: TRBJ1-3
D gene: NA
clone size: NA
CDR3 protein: CASSPEPGNTIYF
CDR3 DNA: TGCGCCAGCAGCCCCGAGCCTGGAAACACCATATATTTT

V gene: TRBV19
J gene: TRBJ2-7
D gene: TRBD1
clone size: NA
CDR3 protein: CASSIVQGNYEQYF
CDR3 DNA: TGTGCCAGTAGTATCGTACAGGGGAACTACGAGCAGTACTTC

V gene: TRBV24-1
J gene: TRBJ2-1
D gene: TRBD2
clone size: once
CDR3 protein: CATSDKGSGALSSYNEQFF
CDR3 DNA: TGTGCCACCAGTGATAAGGGTAGCGGGGCCCTAAGCTCCTACAATGAGCAGTTCTTC

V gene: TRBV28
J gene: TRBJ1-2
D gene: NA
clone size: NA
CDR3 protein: CASSPGIPPYGYTF
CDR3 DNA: TGTGCCAGCAGTCCCGGGATCCCCCCCTATGGCTACACCTTC

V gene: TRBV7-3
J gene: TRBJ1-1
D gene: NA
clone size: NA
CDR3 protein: CASSLTGNMNTEAFF
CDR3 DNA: TGTGCCAGCAGCTTAACCGGGAATATGAACACTGAAGCTTTCTTT